The rows below give T cell receptor beta chains drawn from one sample of a study of T-cell reconstitution after alpha-beta-depleted transplantation in children. TCRdb redid the calling of the PCR reads with MiXCR, one entry per CDR3 protein. Counted here are 200,000 to 250,000 distinct CDR3 sequences, 9.7% occurring once; the ten biggest clones make up 5% to 6%. This specimen consisted of PBMCs from the stem cell graft donor, obtained from the stem cell graft. The source of these receptors is a human donor who donated a stem cell graft to a child with SCID. The CDR3 runs from the conserved cysteine through the conserved F or W. The D gene is left open where the match is weak. Clone sizes are given selectively: once, few, many, or a class where the clone is expanded.

TRBD1 TRBJ2-7 TRBV9 many CASSVDQRTGAYEQYF TGTGCCAGCAGCGTAGATCAGAGGACAGGGGCTTACGAGCAGTACTTC
TRBD1 TRBJ2-5 TRBV6-1 - CASSRTGGETQYF TGTGCCAGCAGCAGGACAGGGGGTGAGACCCAGTACTTC
- TRBJ1-1 TRBV7-9 few CASSAHGGAPTEAFF TGTGCCAGCAGCGCCCATGGGGGGGCGCCCACTGAAGCTTTCTTT
- TRBJ1-3 TRBV7-8 many CASSLDRRTAGNTIYF TGTGCCAGCAGCTTAGATCGACGGACAGCTGGAAACACCATATATTTT
- TRBJ2-3 TRBV24-1 many CATSDLVYDTDTQYF TGTGCCACCAGTGATTTAGTCTACGACACAGATACGCAGTATTTT
- TRBJ2-7 TRBV28 many CASSFRTGDLEQYF TGTGCCAGCAGTTTCCGAACAGGGGACTTGGAGCAGTACTTC
- TRBJ1-1 TRBV5-1 many CASSFVGRNTEAFF TGCGCCAGCAGCTTCGTCGGGAGGAACACTGAAGCTTTCTTT
TRBD1 TRBJ1-5 TRBV6-2/TRBV6-3 many CASSYIEGQVQPQHF TGTGCCAGCAGTTACATTGAGGGACAGGTGCAGCCCCAGCATTTT
- TRBJ2-3 TRBV11-2 many CASSFPFGTDTQYF TGTGCCAGCAGCTTCCCTTTCGGTACAGATACGCAGTATTTT
- TRBJ2-1 TRBV20-1 many CSATPDPYNEQFF TGCAGTGCTACCCCGGACCCTTACAATGAGCAGTTCTTC
- TRBJ2-3 TRBV7-9 - CASSPRDGVTDTQYF TGTGCCAGCAGCCCCCGGGACGGAGTCACAGATACGCAGTATTTT
TRBD2 TRBJ2-3 TRBV27 - CASTFIAGSTDTQYF TGTGCCAGCACATTCATAGCGGGAAGCACAGATACGCAGTATTTT
TRBD2 TRBJ2-7 TRBV20-1 - CSARDPGGVRYEQYF TGCAGTGCTAGAGACCCGGGGGGGGTCCGCTACGAGCAGTACTTC
- TRBJ1-1 TRBV5-1 - CASSSDRRFKAFF TGCGCCAGTAGCTCCGACAGACGATTCAAAGCTTTCTTT
- TRBJ1-5 TRBV7-2 few CASSRTSQGLQPQHF TGTGCCAGCAGCCGGACCTCACAGGGTCTACAGCCCCAGCATTTT
TRBD1 TRBJ1-6 TRBV7-8 many CASSLGPDRAAYNSPLHF TGTGCCAGCAGCTTAGGCCCGGACAGGGCTGCCTATAATTCACCCCTCCACTTT
TRBD2 TRBJ2-5 TRBV5-1 many CASSLVPSGGSQYF TGCGCCAGCAGCTTGGTGCCTAGCGGGGGGAGCCAGTACTTC
- TRBJ1-1 TRBV20-1 many CSVRGVRTEAFF TGCAGTGTCCGGGGGGTTCGAACTGAAGCTTTCTTT
TRBD1 TRBJ1-1 TRBV5-1 many CASSWDRGSMGAFF TGCGCCAGCAGCTGGGACAGGGGATCGATGGGAGCTTTCTTT
TRBD2 TRBJ2-3 TRBV16 many CASSQGLAGSTDTQYF TGTGCCAGCAGCCAAGGACTAGCGGGGAGCACAGATACGCAGTATTTT
- TRBJ1-1 TRBV3-1 many CASSQWGTPTEAFF TGTGCCAGCAGCCAATGGGGGACACCCACTGAAGCTTTCTTT
- TRBJ2-5 TRBV11-2 few CASSLGWTQETQYF TGTGCCAGCAGCTTAGGATGGACTCAAGAGACCCAGTACTTC
TRBD2 TRBJ2-3 TRBV7-6 many CASSLVLSVAGGPLADTQYF TGTGCCAGCAGCTTAGTTCTCTCGGTAGCGGGGGGGCCGTTAGCGGATACGCAGTATTTT
TRBD1 TRBJ1-2 TRBV7-2 many CASSLQGQATNGYTF TGTGCCAGCAGCCTACAGGGACAGGCTACGAATGGCTACACCTTC
TRBD2 TRBJ2-3 TRBV4-1 many CASSQGRIAGFNTDTQYF TGCGCCAGCAGCCAGGGAAGGATAGCGGGGTTTAACACAGATACGCAGTATTTT
- TRBJ1-1 TRBV10-3 many CAGASGTKEAFF TGTGCCGGCGCCTCCGGGACAAAGGAAGCTTTCTTT
- TRBJ1-2 TRBV6-1 many CASADDSNYGYTF TGTGCCAGCGCCGACGACAGTAACTATGGCTACACCTTC
- TRBJ1-2 TRBV20-1 many CSTGTEYGYTF TGCAGTACCGGGACGGAGTATGGCTACACCTTC